This TCR beta chain was obtained from a study of chemoradiotherapy in HPV16-positive cancers. This CDR3 region has 15 residues. With 2 bases clipped from V and 2 bases from J, the junction kept 4 bases outside the gene matches. Germline CDR1 reads MNHEY; CDR2 reads SVGAGI. Over chemoradiotherapy, repertoires were sampled more than once. Sequenced by immunoSEQ multiplex PCR; TCRdb stores in-frame clones only, minus some. Of about 10,000 clones in the sample, roughly 82% were seen once. Study-wide findings and caveats: Better recurrence-free survival went with HPV-responsive T-cell expansion in HPV16-positive patients. During treatment, candidate HPV-specific clones and E7-related motifs expanded in tumor. HPV-specific T cells were functionally defined from only two HPV16-positive patients.

Notes on this clone: The antigen remains unidentified.

V usage is TRBV6-5 and J usage is TRBJ2-7, with TRBD2 matching 9 bases. The specimen was blood, collected from a patient who underwent chemoradiotherapy. The origin of this receptor is a human donor with HPV-associated anogenital cancer. As DNA, the CDR3 is TGTGCCAGCAGTTACGGTGGCGGGGGGGCCTACGAGCAGTACTTC. Protein product: CASSYGGGGAYEQYF.